A selection of T cell receptor beta chains follows, all from one sample in a study of beta chain features in type 1 diabetes. Profiled with immunoSEQ multiplex PCR; TCRdb holds only in-frame clones, not every one. The sample has just over 600,000 clones; around a sixth are singletons. Sequenced: naive CD4+ T cells from blood. Source of these receptors: a young man in good health. The CDR3 runs from the conserved cysteine through the conserved F or W. Each record gives: clone size, V gene, J gene, D gene, CDR3 protein, CDR3 DNA. The D gene is left open where the match is weak. Clone size is stated in some rows and not others, as once, few, many or a class when expanded.

few	TRBV7-8	TRBJ1-1	.	CASSFTGQKNTEAFF	TGTGCCAGCAGCTTCACAGGACAGAAGAACACTGAAGCTTTCTTT
few	TRBV5-1	TRBJ1-5	.	CASSPQGDQPQHF	TGCGCCAGCAGCCCCCAAGGAGATCAGCCCCAGCATTTT
.	TRBV19	TRBJ2-3	TRBD2	CASSIVLAGTTDTQYF	TGTGCCAGTAGTATCGTACTAGCGGGTACGACAGATACGCAGTATTTT
few	TRBV19	TRBJ1-1	TRBD1	CASSTRTGLNTEAFF	TGTGCCAGTAGTACCCGGACAGGGCTGAACACTGAAGCTTTCTTT
few	TRBV29-1	TRBJ2-7	TRBD1	CSVRTGQGVAEQYF	TGCAGCGTTCGGACCGGACAGGGGGTAGCCGAGCAGTACTTC
few	TRBV18	TRBJ1-2	.	CASSPPSGGTHGYTF	TGTGCCAGCTCACCACCCTCCGGCGGAACCCATGGCTACACCTTC
.	TRBV7-9	TRBJ2-7	.	CASSPQGSPTLEQYF	TGTGCCAGCAGTCCACAAGGGAGCCCAACCCTTGAGCAGTACTTC
few	TRBV15	TRBJ1-4	.	CATSRSHNEKLFF	TGTGCCACCAGCAGGTCACATAATGAAAAACTGTTTTTT
once	TRBV27	TRBJ2-7	.	CASSLTSAPTAPYEQYF	TGTGCCAGCAGTTTAACCTCGGCCCCGACTGCTCCCTACGAGCAGTACTTC
.	TRBV9	TRBJ2-3	TRBD2	CASSGRGGRTDTQYF	TGTGCCAGCAGCGGACGCGGGGGACGCACAGATACGCAGTATTTT
.	TRBV4-3	TRBJ1-5	.	CASSQVGQKSNQPQHF	TGCGCCAGCAGCCAAGTTGGTCAGAAAAGCAATCAGCCCCAGCATTTT
few	TRBV5-1	TRBJ2-1	TRBD2	CASSLVAGGIYEQFF	TGCGCCAGCAGCTTGGTTGCGGGAGGGATCTATGAGCAGTTCTTC
few	TRBV7-9	TRBJ2-7	.	CASSLWSDEQYF	TGTGCCAGCAGCTTATGGTCAGACGAGCAGTACTTC
.	TRBV7-8	TRBJ2-2	.	CASSLATAVRNTGELFF	TGTGCCAGCAGCTTAGCCACAGCAGTTAGGAACACCGGGGAGCTGTTTTTT
.	TRBV4-1	TRBJ1-1	.	CASSQDRVGEAFF	TGCGCCAGCAGCCAAGACAGGGTTGGTGAAGCTTTCTTT
once	TRBV19	TRBJ2-1	.	CASTSDPLLEQFF	TGTGCCAGTACCAGCGACCCCCTCTTGGAGCAGTTCTTC
few	TRBV7-3	TRBJ2-3	.	CASSLGARPGTDTQYF	TGTGCCAGCAGCTTAGGGGCTCGGCCAGGCACAGATACGCAGTATTTT
few	TRBV6-5	TRBJ2-7	.	CASSYQIEKDEQYF	TGTGCCAGCAGTTATCAAATAGAGAAAGACGAGCAGTACTTC
.	TRBV6-4	TRBJ2-7	TRBD2	CASGPRGGVSGRGYEQYF	TGTGCCAGCGGACCTCGCGGAGGAGTTAGCGGGAGAGGGTACGAGCAGTACTTC
.	TRBV5-1	TRBJ2-3	TRBD2	CASRSTSRYTDTQYF	TGCGCCAGCAGATCGACTAGCAGATACACAGATACGCAGTATTTT
.	TRBV28	TRBJ1-5	TRBD1	CASRPSGTGYGGHQPQHF	TGTGCCAGCAGGCCCTCCGGGACAGGGTATGGGGGGCATCAGCCCCAGCATTTT
few	TRBV19	TRBJ2-2	.	CAIRETGNTGELFF	TGTGCCATTCGGGAGACGGGGAACACCGGGGAGCTGTTTTTT
.	TRBV10-3	TRBJ1-1	TRBD1	CAISPTGVNTEAFF	TGTGCCATCAGCCCCACAGGGGTAAACACTGAAGCTTTCTTT
.	TRBV10-3	TRBJ2-7	TRBD1	CAIHDTGTGRGWELEQYF	TGTGCCATCCACGATACCGGGACAGGGCGAGGGTGGGAGCTCGAGCAGTACTTC
.	TRBV25-1	TRBJ1-4	.	CASTGDDSEKLFF	TGTGCCAGCACGGGGGATGATAGTGAAAAACTGTTTTTT
.	TRBV4-1	TRBJ2-6	TRBD1	CAGGQGGSGANVLTF	TGCGCCGGGGGACAGGGGGGCTCTGGGGCCAACGTCCTGACTTTC
.	TRBV9	TRBJ1-2	TRBD1	CASSAETRTGGYTF	TGTGCCAGCAGCGCCGAGACTCGGACAGGCGGCTACACCTTC
.	TRBV9	TRBJ2-5	.	CASSTRQAQETQYF	TGTGCCAGCAGCACGCGTCAGGCGCAAGAGACCCAGTACTTC
few	TRBV9	TRBJ2-7	TRBD2	CASSVAPGGPWEQYF	TGTGCCAGCAGCGTAGCTCCGGGAGGGCCCTGGGAGCAGTACTTC
.	TRBV5-6	TRBJ2-5	.	CASSLVLVETQYF	TGTGCCAGCAGCTTGGTTTTAGTTGAGACCCAGTACTTC
once	TRBV9	TRBJ2-1	.	CASSPTPWNEQFF	TGTGCCAGCAGCCCGACCCCGTGGAATGAGCAGTTCTTC
.	TRBV28	TRBJ2-1	TRBD2	CASSSRGAGGPWEQFF	TGTGCCAGCAGTTCTCGGGGAGCGGGGGGGCCCTGGGAGCAGTTCTTC
.	TRBV5-4	TRBJ2-3	TRBD2	CATLTSGTDTQYF	TGTGCCACCCTGACTAGCGGGACAGATACGCAGTATTTT
.	TRBV11-2	TRBJ2-4	.	CASSFPRGGTRGKNIQYF	TGTGCCAGCAGCTTCCCTCGCGGAGGAACCAGAGGCAAAAACATTCAGTACTTC
.	TRBV5-1	TRBJ1-5	TRBD1	CASSLGDRDNNQPQHF	TGCGCCAGCAGCTTAGGGGACAGGGACAACAATCAGCCCCAGCATTTT
.	TRBV5-6	TRBJ2-1	.	CASSLGATGSSYNEQFF	TGTGCCAGCAGCTTGGGGGCTACTGGTTCCTCCTACAATGAGCAGTTCTTC
few	TRBV10-3	TRBJ2-6	.	CAISPTGQPGANVLTF	TGTGCCATCAGTCCCACCGGACAGCCGGGGGCCAACGTCCTGACTTTC
.	TRBV7-9	TRBJ2-5	.	CASSLGGAGQETQYF	TGTGCCAGCAGCTTAGGGGGAGCGGGCCAAGAGACCCAGTACTTC
.	TRBV6-4	TRBJ2-3	TRBD1	CASSDSRGPGTDTQYF	TGTGCCAGCAGTGACTCAAGGGGGCCGGGCACAGATACGCAGTATTTT
few	TRBV5-6	TRBJ1-1	TRBD1	CASSPRTGARAFF	TGTGCCAGCAGCCCCCGGACAGGGGCAAGAGCTTTCTTT
.	TRBV15	TRBJ2-7	.	CATSGGLTYEQYF	TGTGCCACCAGCGGAGGACTGACTTACGAGCAGTACTTC
few	TRBV30	TRBJ1-5	.	CAWAGGNQPQHF	TGTGCCTGGGCAGGGGGCAATCAGCCCCAGCATTTT
few	TRBV7-2	TRBJ2-7	TRBD2	CASSLGLAGPYEQYF	TGTGCCAGCAGCTTAGGACTAGCGGGTCCCTACGAGCAGTACTTC
many	TRBV14	TRBJ2-1	.	CASSQDLRTKHLEFF	TGTGCCAGCAGCCAAGATCTCCGGACAAAACATTTGGAGTTCTTC
.	TRBV2	TRBJ1-3	.	CASGISAGNTIYF	TGTGCCAGTGGGATTAGTGCTGGAAACACCATATATTTT
few	TRBV5-4	TRBJ1-2	.	CASSLTEDYGYTF	TGTGCCAGCAGCTTGACGGAGGACTATGGCTACACCTTC
few	TRBV4-3	TRBJ2-3	TRBD1	CASSHSPGQGADTQYF	TGCGCCAGCAGCCATTCTCCGGGACAGGGGGCGGATACGCAGTATTTT
few	TRBV4-1	TRBJ2-1	TRBD2	CASSQLKLAGGPYNEQFF	TGCGCCAGCAGCCAACTGAAGCTAGCGGGGGGACCTTACAATGAGCAGTTCTTC
few	TRBV5-5	TRBJ2-5	.	CASSTKETQYF	TGTGCCAGCAGCACCAAAGAGACCCAGTACTTC
few	TRBV4-1	TRBJ1-5	.	CASSTGRGDQPQHF	TGCGCCAGCAGCACAGGCAGGGGTGATCAGCCCCAGCATTTT
few	TRBV15	TRBJ2-3	.	CATSSPSGALTDTQYF	TGTGCCACCAGCAGCCCCAGCGGAGCCCTCACAGATACGCAGTATTTT
few	TRBV28	TRBJ2-5	TRBD1	CASSTGQGEPRETQYF	TGTGCCAGCAGTACTGGACAGGGGGAACCAAGGGAGACCCAGTACTTC